The TCR beta chain described here comes from a study of Tregs in tolerant kidney transplant recipients. Recipients received nonmyeloablative bone marrow transplants from related graft donors, with transient mixed chimerism. Unstimulated Tregs (CD4+CD25+CD127-) and CD4+CD25- non-Tregs were sorted from PBMCs. Libraries were prepared by immunoSEQ multiplex PCR; TCRdb keeps only in-frame clonotypes and omits some of them. The sample has 45,000 or so clones, about nine tenths seen once. The receptor comes from a human patient who received a combined kidney and bone marrow transplant. Some of the T cells may derive from the graft donor. Sample: CD8+ T cells from blood (PBMCs), taken 12 months after the transplant.

DNA of the CDR3: TGTGCCAGCAGCTTAGAGGGACAGGGCAATCAGCCCCAGCATTTT. This sequence encodes CASSLEGQGNQPQHF. The rearrangement links TRBV7-9 to TRBJ1-5, with TRBD1 identical over 8 bases. The CDR3 consists of 15 residues. J was trimmed by 2 bases and V by 1 base; bases with no gene match: 1. Germline CDR1 reads SEHNR; CDR2 reads FQNEAQ (reference sequence).